This TCR beta chain was found in a study of beta chain features in type 1 diabetes (dated by TCRdb to between 2018 and 2020). For the wider study: Mean age, gender distribution, total cell number and subset yield were not different between patients and healthy donors. A total of 85 million to 140 million sorted cells were examined across all samples, and a strong correlation was observed between cell number per subset and RNA yield. Regulatory and stem cell-like memory subsets were obtained from only 8 patients and roughly eight healthy donors, while naive and central memory subsets were obtained from all 30 or so donors. The study compared TCRB repertoires of sorted circulating CD4+ T cell subsets between recently diagnosed type 1 diabetes patients and matched healthy donors. Study-wide findings and limitations: Naive, central memory and regulatory TCRB repertoires appeared to be more alike among patients than among healthy donors. Shorter templates might be favored by PCR, yet because patient and control samples were amplified and corrected together, any such skew would affect both groups equally. Patients with type 1 diabetes made fewer insertions and deleted more nucleotides at VDJ recombination sites, implying thymic rearrangement abnormalities. Because cDNA was sequenced instead of genomic DNA, highly expressing activated cells could be over-represented, though the groups showed no difference in activation or CD3 levels. Only small numbers of individuals were included in the HLA sub-analyses, which left unresolved whether HLA type had any influence on TCRB rearrangement. Type 1 diabetes patients showed a moderate but significant shortening of TCRB CDR3 length in all four CD4+ subsets.

Each donor gave one peripheral blood draw, roughly 110 mL on average, collected into heparinised tubes. Naive, central memory, regulatory and stem cell-like memory CD4+ T cells were sorted on a BD FACSAria II using a panel including CD45RO, CCR7, CD25, CD127, CD95 and CD27. A purity above 95% was achieved for all sorted populations. Right away, PBMCs were isolated by Lymphoprep density gradient centrifugation and were stained directly, with no culture step. Samples were stained and sorted in pairs, with one healthy donor and one patient per experiment, so that batch effects were minimized. The entire amount of isolated RNA was reverse transcribed using the High Capacity cDNA Reverse Transcription Kit, so the sequenced TCRB transcripts were expressed ones. Naive, central memory and regulatory T cell samples underwent deep immunoSEQ sequencing, averaging roughly 3.4 million total reads per sample. Sorted cells were lysed in RLT buffer, and RNA was extracted using DNase-treated RNeasy Micro or Mini kits according to cell number. Each cell subset was processed separately to prevent cross-contamination, with patient and healthy donor samples processed together. Using the immunoSEQ multiplex PCR, TCRB sequences were amplified from cDNA into 87-bp fragments spanning the CDR3 region. The amplicons were sequenced using the Illumina HiSeq platform. On the authors' methods: PCR bias was corrected computationally using synthetic template baselines, and reads within Hamming distance 2 were collapsed, with unmergeable singletons discarded. Reads were aligned to IMGT to assign V, D and J genes, CDR3 length, and insertions or deletions at six rearrangement sites. Within each subset, clonotype counts were normalized to the number of sorted cells before true diversity and Gini coefficients were calculated with the tcR R package. The overlap coefficient, calculated on TCRB nucleotide sequences, was used to measure repertoire sharing. Sourced from immuneACCESS, this table was stored by TCRdb with only in-frame sequences that have V and J called. A share of the clones is absent; for the studies checked, an unresolved V gene accounts for under half, and the remainder has no known explanation. That table supplies the V and J calls and clone size; D and trimming were determined from the DNA. This sample has some 180,000 clones in its table, and 13% of those were observed once. Roughly 0.56% of the sample goes to the ten largest clones.

The CDR3 measures 16 amino acids from cysteine to phenylalanine. Only CDR3 DNA is held: 48 bases, read in frame from base 1. CDR1 and CDR2 were assigned from the germline V gene (reference sequence) as SEHNR and FQNEAQ. A distance of 19 bases separates the germline ends of V and J, which lose 7 bases and 1 base respectively. In regard to this clone: Its antigen target is currently unknown. The sample holds no much larger clone one base away, and base qualities are not on file.

The TCR was taken from a woman between 18 and 30 years old in good health. The specimen sequenced was central memory CD4+ T cells from blood. The chain is encoded by TRBV7-9 joined to TRBJ1-2; TRBD1 is possibly the D segment (6 matching bases). In nucleotides, the sequence is TGTGCCAGCACCGACACCAGAGGACAGTTTAACTATGGCTACACCTTC. This encodes CASTDTRGQFNYGYTF.